This entry concerns a single TCR beta chain. CDR3 size: 13 residues. Germline V gives CDR1 SGDLS, CDR2 YYNGEE. Trimming stripped 0 bases from V and 7 bases from J, with 10 bases between. This specimen belongs to a study of blood T cell repertoires in COVID-19. In the study overall: PBMCs, B-cell-depleted T cells, or T cells provided the cDNA or gDNA that made up the material.

The protocol was immunoSEQ multiplex PCR, while the TCRdb copy is restricted to in-frame clones and leaves out a portion. The sample includes a few hundred thousand clones, around 90% of them seen just once. Recruited during active infection, patients (from Seattle) were subsequently followed longitudinally. Specimen: peripheral blood. The rearrangement joins TRBV9 to TRBJ1-2; D unresolved. This receptor was identified in a woman between 55 and 75 years old with COVID-19, enrolled during active disease. In DNA form, the CDR3 reads TGTGCCAGCAGCGTAGTAGAGGCTGGTGGCTACACCTTC. It codes for CASSVVEAGGYTF.